This T cell receptor beta chain is from a study of cytomegalovirus exposure and HLA in healthy donors. This table comes from immunoSEQ multiplex PCR, and its TCRdb copy is limited to in-frame clones, with some not included. The sample shows over 70,000 clones, roughly 89% of them seen only once. The specimen was PBMCs. The TCR originated in a woman between 18 and 29 years old in good health and CMV-seropositive.

CDR3 DNA: TGTGCCACGGGACAGCAAGAGACCCAGTACTTC. Residues: CATGQQETQYF. The gene calls are TRBV10-3 and TRBJ2-5, with 7 bases fitting TRBD1. V dropped 10 bases and J dropped 2; count of bases not matched to a gene: 1. This CDR3 is built from 11 residues. CDR1 is ENHRY and CDR2 is SYGVKD in the germline V gene.